This TCR beta chain appears in the sequencing data of a study of technical replicates of blood from a handful of donors. Sequencing was performed with immunoSEQ multiplex PCR; in TCRdb, only in-frame clones are kept and a portion is missing. Of about 91,000 clones in the sample, 85% to 95% were seen once. This CDR3 comprises 22 residues. V shed 1 base and J 7 bases; nucleotides not matched to a gene: 29. Germline values: CDR1 SGHTA, CDR2 FQGTGA. This sequence was found in a human donor in good health. What was sequenced was T cells isolated from PBMCs. V gene TRBV7-3 combines with J gene TRBJ1-2, with TRBD1 identical over 8 bases. In DNA, the CDR3 is TGTGCCAGCAGCTTAATCCCATTTGGACAGGGACCCCTTTTCCACTTCTATGGTGGCTACACCTTC. The encoded protein is CASSLIPFGQGPLFHFYGGYTF.